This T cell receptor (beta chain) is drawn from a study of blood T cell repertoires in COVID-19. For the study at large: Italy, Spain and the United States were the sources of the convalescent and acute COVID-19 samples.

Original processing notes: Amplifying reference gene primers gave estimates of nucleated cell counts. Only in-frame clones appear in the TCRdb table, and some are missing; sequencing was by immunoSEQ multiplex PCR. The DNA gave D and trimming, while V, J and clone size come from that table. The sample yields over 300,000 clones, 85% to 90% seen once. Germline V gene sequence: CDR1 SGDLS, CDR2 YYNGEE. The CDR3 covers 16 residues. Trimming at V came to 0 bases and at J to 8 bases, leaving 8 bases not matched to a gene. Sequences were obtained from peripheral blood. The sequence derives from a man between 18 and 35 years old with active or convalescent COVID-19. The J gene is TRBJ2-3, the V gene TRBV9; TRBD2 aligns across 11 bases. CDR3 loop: CASSVGVAGGVRTQYF. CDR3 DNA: TGTGCCAGCAGCGTAGGGGTAGCGGGAGGGGTACGTACGCAGTATTTT.